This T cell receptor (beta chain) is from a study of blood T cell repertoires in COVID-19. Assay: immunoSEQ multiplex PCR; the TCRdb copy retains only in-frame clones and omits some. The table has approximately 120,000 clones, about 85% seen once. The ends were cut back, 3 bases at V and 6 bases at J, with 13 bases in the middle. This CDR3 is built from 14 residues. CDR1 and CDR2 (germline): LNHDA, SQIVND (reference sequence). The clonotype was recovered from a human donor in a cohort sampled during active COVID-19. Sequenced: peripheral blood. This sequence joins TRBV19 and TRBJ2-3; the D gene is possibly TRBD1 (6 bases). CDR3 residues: CASSIGTKYDTQYF. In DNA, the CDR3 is TGTGCCAGTAGTATCGGGACAAAATATGATACGCAGTATTTT.